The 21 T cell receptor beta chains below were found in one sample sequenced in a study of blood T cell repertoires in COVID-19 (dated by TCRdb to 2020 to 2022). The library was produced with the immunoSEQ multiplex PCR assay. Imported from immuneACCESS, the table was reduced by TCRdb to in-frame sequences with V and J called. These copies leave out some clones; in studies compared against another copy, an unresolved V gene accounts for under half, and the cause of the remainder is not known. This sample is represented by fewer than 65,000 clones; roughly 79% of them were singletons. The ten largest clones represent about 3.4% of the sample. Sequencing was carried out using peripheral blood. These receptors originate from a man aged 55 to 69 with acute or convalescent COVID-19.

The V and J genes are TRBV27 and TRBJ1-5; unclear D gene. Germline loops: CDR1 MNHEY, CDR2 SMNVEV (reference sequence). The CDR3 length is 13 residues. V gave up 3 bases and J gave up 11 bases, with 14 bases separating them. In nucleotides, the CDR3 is TGTGCCAGCAGTTTCCTTTCGGGAGGGACCCAGCATTTT. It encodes CASSFLSGGTQHF.

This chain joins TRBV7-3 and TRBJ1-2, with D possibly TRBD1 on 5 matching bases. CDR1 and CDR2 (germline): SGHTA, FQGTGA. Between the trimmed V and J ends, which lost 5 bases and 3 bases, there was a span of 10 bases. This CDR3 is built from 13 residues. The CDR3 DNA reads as TGTGCCAGCAGCGAAGGGGAATACTATGGCTACACCTTC. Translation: CASSEGEYYGYTF.

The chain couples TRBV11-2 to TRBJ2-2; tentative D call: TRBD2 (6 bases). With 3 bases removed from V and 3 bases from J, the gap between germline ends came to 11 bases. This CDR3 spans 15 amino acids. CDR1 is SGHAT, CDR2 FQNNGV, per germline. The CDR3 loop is CASSLGGLDTGELFF. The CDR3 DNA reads TGTGCCAGCAGCTTGGGAGGACTCGACACCGGGGAGCTGTTTTTT.

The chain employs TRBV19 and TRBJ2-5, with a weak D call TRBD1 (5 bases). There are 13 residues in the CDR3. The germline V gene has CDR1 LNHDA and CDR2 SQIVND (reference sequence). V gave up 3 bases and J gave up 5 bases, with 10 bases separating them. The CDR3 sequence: CASSIAGLETQYF. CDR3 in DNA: TGTGCCAGTAGTATCGCAGGGCTCGAGACCCAGTACTTC.

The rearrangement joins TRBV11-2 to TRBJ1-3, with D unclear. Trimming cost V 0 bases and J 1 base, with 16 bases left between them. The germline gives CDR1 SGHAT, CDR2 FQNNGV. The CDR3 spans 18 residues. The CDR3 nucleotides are TGTGCCAGCAGCTTAGAGATTAGTTCTTCTTCGTCTGGAAACACCATATATTTT. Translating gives CASSLEISSSSSGNTIYF.

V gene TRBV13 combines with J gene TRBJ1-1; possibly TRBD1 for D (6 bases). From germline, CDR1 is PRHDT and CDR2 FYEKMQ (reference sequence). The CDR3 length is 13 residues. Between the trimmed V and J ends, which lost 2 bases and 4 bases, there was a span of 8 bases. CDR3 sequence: CASSLNRATEAFF. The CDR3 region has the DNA TGTGCCAGCAGCTTAAACAGGGCCACTGAAGCTTTCTTT.

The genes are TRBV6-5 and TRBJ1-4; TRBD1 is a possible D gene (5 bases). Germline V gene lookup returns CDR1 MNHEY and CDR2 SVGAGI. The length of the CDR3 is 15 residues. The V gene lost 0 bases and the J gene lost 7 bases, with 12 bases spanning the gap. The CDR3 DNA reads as TGTGCCAGCAGTTACTCGCGGGGCTGGGGTGAAAAACTGTTTTTT. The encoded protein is CASSYSRGWGEKLFF.

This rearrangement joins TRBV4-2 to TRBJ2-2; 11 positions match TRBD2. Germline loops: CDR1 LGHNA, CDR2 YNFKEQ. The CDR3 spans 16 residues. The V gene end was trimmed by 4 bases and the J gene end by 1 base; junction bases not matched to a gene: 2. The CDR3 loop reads CASSLTSGGNTGELFF. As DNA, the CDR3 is TGTGCCAGCAGCCTAACTAGCGGGGGGAACACCGGGGAGCTGTTTTTT.

The CDR3 region is CASSNDPGNTEAFF. Written as DNA, the CDR3 is TGCGCCAGCAGCAACGACCCAGGTAACACTGAAGCTTTCTTT. The rearrangement uses TRBV5-1 and TRBJ1-1; D gene ambiguous. The CDR3 extends over 14 amino acids. Trimming pared 4 bases from V and 2 bases from J, leaving 12 bases between. Germline CDR1 SGHRS, CDR2 YFSETQ.

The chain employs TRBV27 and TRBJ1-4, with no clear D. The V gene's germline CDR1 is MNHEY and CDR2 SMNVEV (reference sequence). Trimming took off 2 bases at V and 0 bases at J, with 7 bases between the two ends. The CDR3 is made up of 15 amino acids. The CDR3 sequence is CASSLGGATNEKLFF. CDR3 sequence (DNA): TGTGCCAGCAGTTTAGGAGGTGCAACTAATGAAAAACTGTTTTTT.

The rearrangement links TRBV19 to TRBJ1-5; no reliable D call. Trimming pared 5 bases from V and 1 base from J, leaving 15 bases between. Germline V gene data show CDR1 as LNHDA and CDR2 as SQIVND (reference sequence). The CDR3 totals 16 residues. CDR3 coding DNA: TGTGCCAGTAGTCCTGGGCGGAGGGAAAGCAATCAGCCCCAGCATTTT. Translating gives CASSPGRRESNQPQHF.

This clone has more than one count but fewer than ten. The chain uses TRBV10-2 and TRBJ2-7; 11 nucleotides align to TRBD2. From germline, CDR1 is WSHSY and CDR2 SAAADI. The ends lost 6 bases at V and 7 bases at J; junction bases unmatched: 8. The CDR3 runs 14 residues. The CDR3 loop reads CASRRGSGGAEQYF. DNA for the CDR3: TGCGCCAGCAGGCGTGGTAGCGGGGGGGCAGAGCAGTACTTC.

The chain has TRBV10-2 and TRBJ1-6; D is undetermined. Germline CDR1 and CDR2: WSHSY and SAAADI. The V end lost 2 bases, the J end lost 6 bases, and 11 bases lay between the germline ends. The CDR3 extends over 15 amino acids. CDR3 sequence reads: CASSEGLLLNSPLHF. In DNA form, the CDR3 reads TGCGCCAGCAGTGAGGGACTGCTACTTAATTCACCCCTCCACTTT.

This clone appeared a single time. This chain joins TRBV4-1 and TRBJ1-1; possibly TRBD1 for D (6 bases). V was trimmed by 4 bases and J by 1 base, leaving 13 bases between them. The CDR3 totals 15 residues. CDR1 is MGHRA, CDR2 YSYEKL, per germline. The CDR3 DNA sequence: TGCGCCAGCAGCCGAGGGGGGGGCCGGAACACTGAAGCTTTCTTT. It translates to CASSRGGGRNTEAFF.

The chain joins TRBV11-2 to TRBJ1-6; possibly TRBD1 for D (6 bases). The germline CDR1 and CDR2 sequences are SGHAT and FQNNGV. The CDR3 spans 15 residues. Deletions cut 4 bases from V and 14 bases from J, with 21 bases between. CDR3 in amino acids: CASSSIRGGSVALHF. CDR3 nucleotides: TGTGCCAGCAGCTCCATCCGGGGGGGCAGTGTAGCCCTCCACTTT.

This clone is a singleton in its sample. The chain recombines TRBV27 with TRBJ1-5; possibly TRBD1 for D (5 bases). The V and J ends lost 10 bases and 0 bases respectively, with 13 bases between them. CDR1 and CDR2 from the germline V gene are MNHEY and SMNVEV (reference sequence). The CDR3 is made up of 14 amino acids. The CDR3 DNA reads TGTGCCACTGCGGGGGGATATAGCAATCAGCCCCAGCATTTT. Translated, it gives CATAGGYSNQPQHF.

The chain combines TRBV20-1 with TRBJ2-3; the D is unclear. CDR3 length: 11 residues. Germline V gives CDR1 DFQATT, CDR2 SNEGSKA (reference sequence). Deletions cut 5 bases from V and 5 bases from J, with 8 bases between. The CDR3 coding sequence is TGCAGTGCTTCCCCCTTAGATACGCAGTATTTT. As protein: CSASPLDTQYF.

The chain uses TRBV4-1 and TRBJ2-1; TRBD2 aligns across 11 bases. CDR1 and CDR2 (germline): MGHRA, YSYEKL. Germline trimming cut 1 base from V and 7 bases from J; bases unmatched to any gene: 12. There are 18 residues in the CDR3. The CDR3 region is CASSQALGLTSGINEQFF. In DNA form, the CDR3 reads TGCGCCAGCAGCCAAGCGCTAGGGCTGACTAGCGGGATAAATGAGCAGTTCTTC.

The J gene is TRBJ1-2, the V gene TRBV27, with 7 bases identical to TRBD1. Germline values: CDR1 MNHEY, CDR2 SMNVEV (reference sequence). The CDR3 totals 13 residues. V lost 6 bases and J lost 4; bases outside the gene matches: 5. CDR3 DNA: TGTGCCAGCAGCCCCGCAGGGGGCTATGGCTACACCTTC. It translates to CASSPAGGYGYTF.

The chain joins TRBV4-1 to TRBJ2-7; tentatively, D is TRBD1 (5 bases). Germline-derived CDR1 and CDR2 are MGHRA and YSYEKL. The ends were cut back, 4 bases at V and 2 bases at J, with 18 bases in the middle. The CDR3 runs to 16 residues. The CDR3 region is CASSPLWGFRPYEQYF. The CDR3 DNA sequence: TGCGCCAGCAGCCCCCTTTGGGGCTTTAGACCCTACGAGCAGTACTTC.

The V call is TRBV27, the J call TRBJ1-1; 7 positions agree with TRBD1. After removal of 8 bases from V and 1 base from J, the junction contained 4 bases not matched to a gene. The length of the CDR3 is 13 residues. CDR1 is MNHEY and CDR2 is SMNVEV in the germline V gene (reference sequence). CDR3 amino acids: CASHPGGNTEAFF. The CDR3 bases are TGTGCCAGCCACCCAGGGGGGAACACTGAAGCTTTCTTT.